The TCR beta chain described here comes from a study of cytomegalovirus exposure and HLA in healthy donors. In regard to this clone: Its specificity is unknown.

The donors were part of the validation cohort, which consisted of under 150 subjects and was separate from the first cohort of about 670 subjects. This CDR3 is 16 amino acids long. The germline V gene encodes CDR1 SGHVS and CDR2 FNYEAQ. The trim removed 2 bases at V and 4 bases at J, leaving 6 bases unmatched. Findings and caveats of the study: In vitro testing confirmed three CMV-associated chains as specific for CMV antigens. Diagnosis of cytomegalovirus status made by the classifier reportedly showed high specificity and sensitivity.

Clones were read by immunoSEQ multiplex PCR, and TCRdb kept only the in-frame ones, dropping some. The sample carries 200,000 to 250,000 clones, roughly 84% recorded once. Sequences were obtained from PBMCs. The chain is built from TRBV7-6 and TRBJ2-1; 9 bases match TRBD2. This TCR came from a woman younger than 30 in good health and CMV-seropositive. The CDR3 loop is CASSLLAGSTYNEQFF. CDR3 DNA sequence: TGTGCCAGCAGCTTACTAGCGGGGTCAACTTACAATGAGCAGTTCTTC.